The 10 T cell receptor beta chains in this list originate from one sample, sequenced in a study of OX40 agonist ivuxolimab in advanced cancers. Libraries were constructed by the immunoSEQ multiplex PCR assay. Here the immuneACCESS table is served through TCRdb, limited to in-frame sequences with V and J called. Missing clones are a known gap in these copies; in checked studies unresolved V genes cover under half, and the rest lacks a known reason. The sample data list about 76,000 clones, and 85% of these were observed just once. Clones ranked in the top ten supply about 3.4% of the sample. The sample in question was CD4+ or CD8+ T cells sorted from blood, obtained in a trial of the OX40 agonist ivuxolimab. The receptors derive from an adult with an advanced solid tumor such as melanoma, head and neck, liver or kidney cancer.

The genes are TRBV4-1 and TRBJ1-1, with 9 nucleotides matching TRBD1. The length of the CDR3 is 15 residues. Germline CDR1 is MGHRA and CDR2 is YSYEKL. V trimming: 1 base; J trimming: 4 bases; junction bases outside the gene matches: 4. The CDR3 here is CASSQADRGSTEAFF. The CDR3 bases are TGCGCCAGCAGCCAAGCGGACAGGGGTTCCACTGAAGCTTTCTTT.

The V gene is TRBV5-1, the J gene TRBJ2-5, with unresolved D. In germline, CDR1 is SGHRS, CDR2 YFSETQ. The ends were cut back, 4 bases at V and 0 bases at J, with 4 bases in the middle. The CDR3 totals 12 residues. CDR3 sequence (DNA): TGCGCCAGCAGCCTCTACCAAGAGACCCAGTACTTC. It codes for CASSLYQETQYF.

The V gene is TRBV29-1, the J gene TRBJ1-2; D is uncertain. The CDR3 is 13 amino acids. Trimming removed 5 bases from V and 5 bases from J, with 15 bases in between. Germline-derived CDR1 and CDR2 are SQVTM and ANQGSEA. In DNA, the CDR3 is TGCAGCGTTACCGAGGACTATCTATATGGCTACACCTTC. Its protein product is CSVTEDYLYGYTF.

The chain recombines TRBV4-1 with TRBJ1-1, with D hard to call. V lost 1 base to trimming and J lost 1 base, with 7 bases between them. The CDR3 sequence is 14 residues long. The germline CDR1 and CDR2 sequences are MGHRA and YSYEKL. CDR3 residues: CASSQGLENTEAFF. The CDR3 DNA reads TGCGCCAGCAGCCAAGGTCTGGAGAACACTGAAGCTTTCTTT.

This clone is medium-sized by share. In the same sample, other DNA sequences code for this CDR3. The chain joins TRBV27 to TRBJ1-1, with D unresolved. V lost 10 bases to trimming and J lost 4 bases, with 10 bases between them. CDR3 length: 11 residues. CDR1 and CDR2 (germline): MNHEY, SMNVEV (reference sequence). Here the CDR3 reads CATRGSTEAFF. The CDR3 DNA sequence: TGTGCCACGCGAGGAAGCACTGAAGCTTTCTTT.

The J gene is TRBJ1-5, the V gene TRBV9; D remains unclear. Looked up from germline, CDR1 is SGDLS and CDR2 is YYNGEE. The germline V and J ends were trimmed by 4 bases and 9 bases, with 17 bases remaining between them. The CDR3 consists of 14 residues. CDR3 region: CASSQHGGRGPQHF. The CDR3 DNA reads TGTGCCAGCAGCCAACACGGAGGTCGGGGGCCCCAGCATTTT.

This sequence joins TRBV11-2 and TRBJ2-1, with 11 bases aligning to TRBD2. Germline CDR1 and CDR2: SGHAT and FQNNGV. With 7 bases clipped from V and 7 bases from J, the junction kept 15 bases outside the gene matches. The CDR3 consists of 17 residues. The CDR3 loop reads CASTPRFLASGRNEQFF. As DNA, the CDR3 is TGTGCCAGCACCCCCCGATTCTTGGCTAGCGGGAGGAATGAGCAGTTCTTC. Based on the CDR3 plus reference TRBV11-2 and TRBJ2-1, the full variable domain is EAGVAQSPRYKIIEKRQSVAFWCNPISGHATLYWYQQILGQGPKLLIQFQNNGVVDDSQLPKDRFSAERLKGVDSTLKIQPAKLEDSAVYLCASTPRFLASGRNEQFFGPGTRLTVL.

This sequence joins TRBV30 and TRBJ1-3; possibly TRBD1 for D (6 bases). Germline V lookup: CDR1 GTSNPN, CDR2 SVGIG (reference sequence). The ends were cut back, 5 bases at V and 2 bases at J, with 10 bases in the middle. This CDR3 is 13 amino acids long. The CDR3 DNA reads TGTGCCTGGCCGGGGGGCCCTGGAAACACCATATATTTT. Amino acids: CAWPGGPGNTIYF.

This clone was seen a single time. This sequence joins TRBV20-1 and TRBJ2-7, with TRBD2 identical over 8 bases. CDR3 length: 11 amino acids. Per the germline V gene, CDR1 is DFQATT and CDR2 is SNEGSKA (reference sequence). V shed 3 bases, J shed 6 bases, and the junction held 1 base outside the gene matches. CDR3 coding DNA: TGCAGTGCTAGGGCGGGGGGCGAGCAGTACTTC. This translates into CSARAGGEQYF.

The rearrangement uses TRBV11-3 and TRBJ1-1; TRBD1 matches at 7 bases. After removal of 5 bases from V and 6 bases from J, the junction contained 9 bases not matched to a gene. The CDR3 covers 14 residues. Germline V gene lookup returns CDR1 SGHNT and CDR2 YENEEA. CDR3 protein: CASSEQGRESEAFF. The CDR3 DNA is TGTGCCAGCAGCGAACAGGGGAGGGAGTCTGAAGCTTTCTTT.